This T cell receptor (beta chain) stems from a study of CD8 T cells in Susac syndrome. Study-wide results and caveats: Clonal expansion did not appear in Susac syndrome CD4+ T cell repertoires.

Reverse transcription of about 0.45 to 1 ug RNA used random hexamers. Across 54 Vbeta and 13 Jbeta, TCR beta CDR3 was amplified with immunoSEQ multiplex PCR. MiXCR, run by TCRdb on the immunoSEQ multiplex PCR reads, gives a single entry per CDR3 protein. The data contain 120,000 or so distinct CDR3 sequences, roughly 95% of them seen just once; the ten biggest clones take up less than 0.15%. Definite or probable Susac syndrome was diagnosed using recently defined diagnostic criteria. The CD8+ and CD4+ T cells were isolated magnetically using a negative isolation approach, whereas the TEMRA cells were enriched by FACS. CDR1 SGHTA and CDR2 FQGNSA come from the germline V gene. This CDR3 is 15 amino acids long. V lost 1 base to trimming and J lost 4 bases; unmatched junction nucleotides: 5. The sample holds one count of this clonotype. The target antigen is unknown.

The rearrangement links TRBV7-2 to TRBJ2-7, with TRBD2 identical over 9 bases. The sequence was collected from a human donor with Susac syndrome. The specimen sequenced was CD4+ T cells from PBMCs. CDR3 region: CASSLGRSGGYEQYF. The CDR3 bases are TGTGCCAGCAGCTTAGGGAGGAGCGGGGGGTACGAGCAGTACTTC.